The 3 T cell receptor beta chains presented below share a single source sample, sequenced in a study of cytomegalovirus exposure and HLA in healthy donors. Primers included in the PCR were 60 Vbeta and 13 Jbeta primers. The method was immunoSEQ multiplex PCR; TCRdb's version includes in-frame clones alone and lacks a portion of them. The table lists around 230,000 clones, more than 75% of them singletons. Sequencing was carried out using PBMCs. The receptors were sampled from a girl aged 2-9 years in good health and CMV-seronegative.

The V call is TRBV9, the J call TRBJ2-1; possible D gene TRBD2, 6 bases. The CDR3 spans 15 residues. Deletions cut 5 bases from V and 10 bases from J, with 22 bases between. From germline, CDR1 is SGDLS and CDR2 YYNGEE. The CDR3 DNA is TGTGCCAGCAGTCATCTCAACACGGGAGTTTTGGAGCAGTTCTTC. Translation gives CASSHLNTGVLEQFF.

The chain is built from TRBV27 and TRBJ2-1, with TRBD2 matching over 11 bases. This CDR3 region has 17 residues. Germline CDR1 reads MNHEY; CDR2 reads SMNVEV (reference sequence). V lost 3 bases, J lost 2 bases, and 6 bases stayed unmatched. This CDR3 is CASSFPALAGAYNEQFF. The CDR3 DNA reads as TGTGCCAGCAGTTTTCCCGCACTAGCGGGAGCCTACAATGAGCAGTTCTTC.

The chain joins TRBV5-1 to TRBJ1-2, with D unclear. The CDR3 runs to 14 residues. The germline V gene encodes CDR1 SGHRS and CDR2 YFSETQ. V shed 0 bases and J shed 0 bases, with 6 bases lying between them. The CDR3 loop reads CASSLAGTNYGYTF. In nucleotides, the CDR3 is TGCGCCAGCAGCTTGGCCGGTACTAACTATGGCTACACCTTC. The whole variable domain, remainder taken from reference TRBV5-1 and TRBJ1-2, is KAGVTQTPRYLIKTRGQQVTLSCSPISGHRSVSWYQQTPGQGLQFLFEYFSETQRNKGNFPGRFSGRQFSNSRSEMNVSTLELGDSALYLCASSLAGTNYGYTFGSGTRLTVV.